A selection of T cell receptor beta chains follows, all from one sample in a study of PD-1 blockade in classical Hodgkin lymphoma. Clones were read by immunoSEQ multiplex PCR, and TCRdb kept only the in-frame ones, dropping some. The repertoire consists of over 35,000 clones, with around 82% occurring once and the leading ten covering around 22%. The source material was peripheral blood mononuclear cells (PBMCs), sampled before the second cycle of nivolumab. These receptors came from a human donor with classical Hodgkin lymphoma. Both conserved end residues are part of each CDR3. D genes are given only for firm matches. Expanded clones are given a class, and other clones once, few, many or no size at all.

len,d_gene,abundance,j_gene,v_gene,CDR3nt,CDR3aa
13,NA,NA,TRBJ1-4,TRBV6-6,TGTGCCAGCAGTCCCGACTTCGGTGAAAAACTGTTTTTT,CASSPDFGEKLFF
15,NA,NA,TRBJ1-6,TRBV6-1,TGTGCCAGCAGTGTAAGGGGCAGTGATAGGGCACCCCTCCACTTT,CASSVRGSDRAPLHF
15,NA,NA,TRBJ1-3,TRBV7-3,TGTGCCAGCAGCCCTGGCCCCTCCGTTGGAAACACCATATATTTT,CASSPGPSVGNTIYF
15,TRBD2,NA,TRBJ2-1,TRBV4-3,TGCGCCAGCAGCCGATTAGCGGGGGGTTACAATGAGCAGTTCTTC,CASSRLAGGYNEQFF
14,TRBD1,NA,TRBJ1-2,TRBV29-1,TGCAGCGCCACCGGGACAGGCTCTAACTATGGCTACACCTTC,CSATGTGSNYGYTF
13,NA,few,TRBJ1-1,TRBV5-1,TGCGCCAGCAGCCAGACCTGGCTGGCTGAAGCTTTCTTT,CASSQTWLAEAFF
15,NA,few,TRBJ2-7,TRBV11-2,TGTGCCAGCAGCTTAAACGGGGGCGCTTCGTTCGAGCAGTACTTC,CASSLNGGASFEQYF
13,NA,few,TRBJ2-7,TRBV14,TGTGCCAGCAGCCAAGGGGACGGGATCGAGCAGTACTTC,CASSQGDGIEQYF
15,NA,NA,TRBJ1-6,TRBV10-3,TGTGCCATCAGTGAGGATATTAGTAGAGGATCGCCCCTCCACTTT,CAISEDISRGSPLHF
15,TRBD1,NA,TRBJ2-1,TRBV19,TGTGCCAGTAGTAGGCCCGGGACAGGCAAGAATGAGCAGTTCTTC,CASSRPGTGKNEQFF
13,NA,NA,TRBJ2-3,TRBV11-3,TGTGCCAGCAGCTTAGCTGGGGCAGATACGCAGTATTTT,CASSLAGADTQYF
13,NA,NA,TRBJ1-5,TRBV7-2,TGTGCCAGCGGGACCTATAGCAATCAGCCCCAGCATTTT,CASGTYSNQPQHF
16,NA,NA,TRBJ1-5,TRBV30,TGTGCCTGGACGGTCGAGGGACCGGTAGGCAATCAGCCCCAGCATTTT,CAWTVEGPVGNQPQHF
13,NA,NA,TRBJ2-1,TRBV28,TGTGCCAGCATGCTGGGATCCTACAATGAGCAGTTCTTC,CASMLGSYNEQFF
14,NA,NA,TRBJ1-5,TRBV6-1,TGTGCCAGCAGTGAAGCGCAAGGGAGACAGCCCCAGCATTTT,CASSEAQGRQPQHF
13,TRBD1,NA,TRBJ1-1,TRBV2,TGTGCCAGCACCGCGACAGGGGTGACTGAAGCTTTCTTT,CASTATGVTEAFF
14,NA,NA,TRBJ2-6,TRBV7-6,TGTGCCAGCAGCTTAGCGAGCGGGGCCAACGTCCTGACTTTC,CASSLASGANVLTF
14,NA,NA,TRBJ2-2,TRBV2,TGTGCCAGCAGTGAAGGGTTGCGCACCGGGGAGCTGTTTTTT,CASSEGLRTGELFF
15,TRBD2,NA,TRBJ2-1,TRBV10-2,TGCGCCAGCATCCCTCTGGGACTAGCGGGGAATGAGCAGTTCTTC,CASIPLGLAGNEQFF
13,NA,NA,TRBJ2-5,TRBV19,TGTGCCAGTAGTGTACTTGTCCAAGAGACCCAGTACTTC,CASSVLVQETQYF
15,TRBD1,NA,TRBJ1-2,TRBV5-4,TGTGCCAGCAGCTCGCCGGGACAGGGCCACTATGGCTACACCTTC,CASSSPGQGHYGYTF
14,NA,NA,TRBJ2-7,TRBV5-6,TGTGCCAGCAGTTTTGGCACGTCTATGTACGAGCAGTACTTC,CASSFGTSMYEQYF
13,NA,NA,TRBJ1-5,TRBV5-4,TGTGCCAGCAGCCAAGATAACAATCAGCCCCAGCATTTT,CASSQDNNQPQHF
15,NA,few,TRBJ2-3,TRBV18,TGTGCCAGCTCACCACCGTCGGCGAGCACAGATACGCAGTATTTT,CASSPPSASTDTQYF
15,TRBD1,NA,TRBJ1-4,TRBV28,TGTGCCAGCAGTTCCTCCGGGACAGAGAATGAAAAACTGTTTTTT,CASSSSGTENEKLFF
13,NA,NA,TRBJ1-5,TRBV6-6,TGTGCCAGCACTCTTGGAGACGCTCAGCCCCAGCATTTT,CASTLGDAQPQHF
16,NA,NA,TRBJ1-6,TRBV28,TGTGCCAGCAGTTTACTTTCCCTAAAAGGGAATTCACCCCTCCACTTT,CASSLLSLKGNSPLHF
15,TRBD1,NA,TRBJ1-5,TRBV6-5,TGTGCCAGCAGTCCCAACAGGGGGCGCGTGCAGCCCCAGCATTTT,CASSPNRGRVQPQHF
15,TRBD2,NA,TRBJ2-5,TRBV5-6,TGTGCCAGCAGCTTTGGGGTAGCGGGAAGTCAGACCCAGTACTTC,CASSFGVAGSQTQYF
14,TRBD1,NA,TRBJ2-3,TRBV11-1,TGTGCCAGCAGCCTACAGGGGGGCACAGATACGCAGTATTTT,CASSLQGGTDTQYF
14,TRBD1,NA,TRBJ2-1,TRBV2,TGTGCCAGCAGCGGACAGGTGGGATACAATGAGCAGTTCTTC,CASSGQVGYNEQFF
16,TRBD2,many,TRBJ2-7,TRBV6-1,TGTGCCAGCAGTGTGTTCGTGGCTAGCGGGAGGGATGGGCAGTACTTC,CASSVFVASGRDGQYF
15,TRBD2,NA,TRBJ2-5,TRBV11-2,TGTGCCAGCAGCCGGGCGTCTAGCGGGCGGGAGACCCAGTACTTC,CASSRASSGRETQYF
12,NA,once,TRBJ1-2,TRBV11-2,TGTGCCAGCAGCTTAGAAAACTATGGCTACACCTTC,CASSLENYGYTF
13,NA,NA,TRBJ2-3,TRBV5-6,TGTGCCAGCAGCGCCGGGACCACAGATACGCAGTATTTT,CASSAGTTDTQYF
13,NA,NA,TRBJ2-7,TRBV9,TGTGCCAGCAGCCGGGACTTGAACTACGAGCAGTACTTC,CASSRDLNYEQYF
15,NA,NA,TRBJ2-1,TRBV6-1,TGTGCCAGCAGTGAAGAATATTTCGCCTACAATGAGCAGTTCTTC,CASSEEYFAYNEQFF
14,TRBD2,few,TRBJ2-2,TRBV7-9,TGTGCCCGCACCGGGACTAGCGGCACCGGGGAGCTGTTTTTT,CARTGTSGTGELFF
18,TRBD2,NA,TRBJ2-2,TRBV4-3,TGCGCCAGCAGCCAAGACCATAGCGGGGGGGCCAGGGCCGGGGAGCTGTTTTTT,CASSQDHSGGARAGELFF
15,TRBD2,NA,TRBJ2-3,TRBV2,TGTGCCAGCACCTCCCTTAGCGGGAGCCTGGATACGCAGTATTTT,CASTSLSGSLDTQYF
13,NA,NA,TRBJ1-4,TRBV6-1,TGTGCCAGCAGTGCCCGGACTAATGAAAAACTGTTTTTT,CASSARTNEKLFF
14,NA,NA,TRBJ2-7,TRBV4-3,TGCGCCAGCAGCCAAGATAGGGGACCCTACGAGCAGTACTTC,CASSQDRGPYEQYF
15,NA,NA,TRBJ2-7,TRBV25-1,TGTGCCAGCAGTAAGGCCCAGGGTGCGCCCTACGAGCAGTACTTC,CASSKAQGAPYEQYF
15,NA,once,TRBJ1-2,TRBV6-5,TGTGCCAGCAGTTCCGACAGGAACCATAACTATGGCTACACCTTC,CASSSDRNHNYGYTF
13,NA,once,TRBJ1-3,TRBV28,TGTGCCAGCAGTTTGTACTCTGGAAACACCATATATTTT,CASSLYSGNTIYF
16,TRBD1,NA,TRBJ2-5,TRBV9,TGTGCCAGCAGCGTAGCTTCAGCCAGGGGGCAAGAGACCCAGTACTTC,CASSVASARGQETQYF
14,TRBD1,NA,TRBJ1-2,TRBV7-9,TGTGCCAGCAGCTCCCTGACAGGGAGCGGTGGCTACACCTTC,CASSSLTGSGGYTF
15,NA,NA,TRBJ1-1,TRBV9,TGTGCCAGCAGCCCCCGGGGGACGGGGAACACTGAAGCTTTCTTT,CASSPRGTGNTEAFF
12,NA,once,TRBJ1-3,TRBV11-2,TGTGCCAGCAGCCCTTCTGGAAACACCATATATTTT,CASSPSGNTIYF
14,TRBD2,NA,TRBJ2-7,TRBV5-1,TGCGCCAGCAGCTTCCGACTAGCGGACTACGAGCAGTACTTC,CASSFRLADYEQYF
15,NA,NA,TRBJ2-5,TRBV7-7,TGTGCCAGCAGCTTAGGGCCACGGGGGACAGAGACCCAGTACTTC,CASSLGPRGTETQYF
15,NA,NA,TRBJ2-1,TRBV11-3,TGTGCCAGCAGCTGGCAAGCGGGCTCCTACAATGAGCAGTTCTTC,CASSWQAGSYNEQFF
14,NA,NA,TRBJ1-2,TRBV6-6,TGTGCCACTGCCGCGACAGGCCAAGACTATGGCTACACCTTC,CATAATGQDYGYTF
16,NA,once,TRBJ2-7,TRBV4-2,TGTGCCAGCAGCCCTGGGGGCGGGTTGGCGTCCTACGAGCAGTACTTC,CASSPGGGLASYEQYF
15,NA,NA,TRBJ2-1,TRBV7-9,TGTGCCAGCAGCCCCCTGGGCCGACCAGAGAATGAGCAGTTCTTC,CASSPLGRPENEQFF